Below are 19 T cell receptor beta chains sequenced from a single sample in a study of cytomegalovirus exposure and HLA in healthy donors. The primer mix had 60 Vbeta and 13 Jbeta primers. The method was immunoSEQ multiplex PCR; TCRdb's version includes in-frame clones alone and lacks a portion of them. This table has 120,000 or so clones, 83% appearing once. The sequenced sample was PBMCs. The receptors shown here come from a young man in good health and CMV-seropositive.

The rearrangement uses TRBV7-2 and TRBJ2-7, with D perhaps TRBD1 (5 bases). The CDR3 covers 15 residues. Trimming removed 5 bases from V and 2 bases from J, with 16 bases in between. Germline V gene sequence: CDR1 SGHTA, CDR2 FQGNSA. The CDR3 region has the DNA TGTGCCAGCAGCCCCCAGGGCGTCCTGACCTACGAGCAGTACTTC. It translates to CASSPQGVLTYEQYF.

The chain has TRBV28 and TRBJ2-2, with 8 bases fitting TRBD1. V shed 4 bases and J 6 bases; nucleotides not matched to a gene: 10. The CDR3 runs to 16 residues. Germline values: CDR1 MDHEN, CDR2 SYDVKM. The CDR3 nucleotides read TGTGCCAGCAGTTCCTCACGGCGGACAGGGTCCGGGGAGCTGTTTTTT. This encodes CASSSSRRTGSGELFF. Together with reference TRBV28 and TRBJ2-2, the CDR3 gives the full variable domain: DVKVTQSSRYLVKRTGEKVFLECVQDMDHENMFWYRQDPGLGLRLIYFSYDVKMKEKGDIPEGYSVSREKKERFSLILESASTNQTSMYLCASSSSRRTGSGELFFGEGSRLTVL.

The rearrangement links TRBV29-1 to TRBJ1-5; 9 bases fit TRBD1. CDR3 length equals 13 residues. V was clipped by 6 bases and J by 5 bases; unmatched bases: 5. The germline V gene has CDR1 SQVTM and CDR2 ANQGSEA. CDR3: CSVGTGLYQPQHF. The CDR3 region has the DNA TGCAGCGTAGGGACAGGGCTCTATCAGCCCCAGCATTTT. The variable domain in full, with the rest retrieved from reference TRBV29-1 and TRBJ1-5, is SAVISQKPSRDICQRGTSLTIQCQVDSQVTMMFWYRQQPGQSLTLIATANQGSEATYESGFVIDKFPISRPNLTFSTLTVSNMSPEDSSIYLCSVGTGLYQPQHFGDGTRLSIL.

The chain joins TRBV6-5 to TRBJ2-1; a possible D gene is TRBD2 (5 bases). CDR1 and CDR2 from the germline V gene are MNHEY and SVGAGI. The V end was cut by 3 bases, the J end by 9 bases, with 12 bases between. This CDR3 spans 13 amino acids. The CDR3 nucleotides are TGTGCCAGCAGTTATACGGGGTATCGTGAGCAGTTCTTC. Residues: CASSYTGYREQFF.

The chain joins TRBV19 to TRBJ2-3, with a tentative D call TRBD2 (6 bases). Germline values: CDR1 LNHDA, CDR2 SQIVND (reference sequence). Deletions cut 8 bases from V and 0 bases from J, with 15 bases between. The CDR3 has 15 amino acids. The CDR3, as DNA: TGTGCCAGTGCAAATTCGGGACTCAGCACAGATACGCAGTATTTT. Translation gives CASANSGLSTDTQYF.

V is TRBV11-2 and J is TRBJ1-3; D is unclear. CDR1 SGHAT and CDR2 FQNNGV come from the germline V gene. CDR3 length: 12 residues. Trimming shortened V by 4 bases and J by 4 bases, and 5 bases separated the two germline ends. CDR3 in amino acids: CASSSQGNTIYF. The CDR3 DNA follows: TGTGCCAGCAGCTCACAGGGAAACACCATATATTTT.

The chain has TRBV7-6 and TRBJ2-4; 9 nucleotides align to TRBD2. This CDR3 comprises 13 residues. Germline trimming cut 5 bases from V and 5 bases from J; bases unmatched to any gene: 1. Looked up from germline, CDR1 is SGHVS and CDR2 is FNYEAQ. The CDR3 sequence is CASSRGGENIQYF. CDR3 nucleotides: TGTGCCAGCAGCCGCGGGGGGGAAAACATTCAGTACTTC.

This rearrangement joins TRBV28 to TRBJ2-5; D is unresolved. The end of the DNA aligns better with TRBJ2-7, so the J call may be wrong. The germline CDR1 and CDR2 sequences are MDHEN and SYDVKM. CDR3 length equals 14 residues. CDR3 DNA sequence: TGTGCCAGCAGTTCAACAGATAACTCCTACGAGCAGTACTTC. Its protein product is CASSSTDNSYEQYF.

This clone appeared a single time. The same CDR3 arises from other DNA sequences in this sample as well. The V gene is TRBV6-1, the J gene TRBJ1-2; D perhaps matches TRBD1 (6 bases). The CDR3 extends over 13 amino acids. V gave up 1 base and J gave up 4 bases, with 7 bases separating them. CDR1 and CDR2 (germline): MNHNS, SASEGT. In DNA, the CDR3 is TGTGCCAGCAGTGAAGGGACAGTCTATGGCTACACCTTC. It translates to CASSEGTVYGYTF.

The chain joins TRBV1 to TRBJ2-2; TRBD1 reflects the table's D call only, with no check against the DNA. TRBV1 is shown as a pseudogene. The CDR3 runs to 17 residues. CDR3 amino acids: CTSSQECTGVCTGELFF. DNA of the CDR3: TGCACCAGCAGCCAAGAGTGTACAGGGGTTTGCACCGGGGAGCTGTTTTTT.

This clone appeared a single time. The chain carries TRBV10-1 and TRBJ2-7; maybe TRBD1 (6 bases). With 6 bases removed from V and 4 bases from J, the gap between germline ends came to 28 bases. The V gene's germline CDR1 is WNHNN and CDR2 SYGVQD (reference sequence). This CDR3 has 18 residues. CDR3 DNA sequence: TGCGCCAGCAGGGACAGCTATACATCTAATTACCTGCTATACGAGCAGTACTTC. It specifies CASRDSYTSNYLLYEQYF.

V is TRBV5-6 and J is TRBJ1-2, with TRBD1 matching over 9 bases. Germline CDR1 is SGHDT and CDR2 is YYEEEE. V was pared by 9 bases and J by 8 bases, with 14 bases of the junction left unmatched. The CDR3 loop spans 14 amino acids. The CDR3 protein is CATNTGTGSFGYTF. The CDR3 DNA is TGTGCCACCAACACCGGGACAGGGAGTTTCGGCTACACCTTC.

This clone was counted once. The rearrangement links TRBV18 to TRBJ2-3; 9 bases match TRBD1. CDR3 length: 16 amino acids. Germline loops: CDR1 KGHSH, CDR2 LQKENI. Trimming removed 3 bases from V and 3 bases from J; junction bases left unmatched: 7. CDR3 bases: TGTGCCAGCTCACCGCGTTGGACAGGGGAGACAGATACGCAGTATTTT. Translating it yields CASSPRWTGETDTQYF. Full variable domain (remainder filled in from reference TRBV18 and TRBJ2-3): NAGVMQNPRHLVRRRGQEARLRCSPMKGHSHVYWYRQLPEEGLKFMVYLQKENIIDESGMPKERFSAEFPKEGPSILRIQQVVRGDSAAYFCASSPRWTGETDTQYFGPGTRLTVL.

In the case of this clone: Germline and junction disagree at one end, which may indicate a read error. This chain links TRBV7-9 with TRBJ2-5; D ambiguous. Germline lookup yields CDR1 SEHNR and CDR2 FQNEAQ (reference sequence). The CDR3 is made up of 12 amino acids. The DNA of the CDR3 is TGTTCCAGCAGCTTATCTTTGGAGACCCAGTACTTC. Protein: CSSSLSLETQYF.

This clone was recorded a few times. This chain connects TRBV9 to TRBJ2-3; 7 positions match TRBD2. Per the germline V gene, CDR1 is SGDLS and CDR2 is YYNGEE. There are 15 residues in the CDR3. V lost 5 bases to trimming and J lost 1 base; unmatched junction nucleotides: 7. In DNA form, the CDR3 reads TGTGCCAGCAGTAAAGCGGGGACCCGCACAGATACGCAGTATTTT. This sequence encodes CASSKAGTRTDTQYF. The variable domain in full, completed from reference TRBV9 and TRBJ2-3, reads DSGVTQTPKHLITATGQRVTLRCSPRSGDLSVYWYQQSLDQGLQFLIQYYNGEERAKGNILERFSAQQFPDLHSELNLSSLELGDSALYFCASSKAGTRTDTQYFGPGTRLTVL.

About this clone: One junction end disagrees with the germline gene, perhaps due to a read error. This rearrangement joins TRBV5-6 to TRBJ2-5; 8 bases map to TRBD2. The CDR3 runs 15 residues. CDR1 and CDR2 from the germline V gene are SGHDT and YYEEEE. Written as DNA, the CDR3 is TGTGCCAGCAGATTGGCGGGGGGCTCCCAAGAGACCCAGTACTTC. This encodes CASRLAGGSQETQYF. Complete variable domain (other parts from reference TRBV5-6 and TRBJ2-5): DAGVTQSPTHLIKTRGQQVTLRCSPKSGHDTVSWYQQALGQGPQFIFQYYEEEERQRGNFPDRFSGHQFPNYSSELNVNALLLGDSALYLCASRLAGGSQETQYFGPGTRLLVL.

The chain has TRBV5-1 and TRBJ2-7, with D maybe TRBD1 (6 bases). Trimming shortened V by 0 bases and J by 2 bases, and 9 bases separated the two germline ends. The germline V gene has CDR1 SGHRS and CDR2 YFSETQ. The CDR3 is made up of 14 amino acids. The chain's CDR3 is CASSLAGQTYEQYF. In DNA form, the CDR3 reads TGCGCCAGCAGCTTGGCAGGACAGACCTACGAGCAGTACTTC. The full variable domain, in which reference TRBV5-1 and TRBJ2-7 provide the parts outside the CDR3, is KAGVTQTPRYLIKTRGQQVTLSCSPISGHRSVSWYQQTPGQGLQFLFEYFSETQRNKGNFPGRFSGRQFSNSRSEMNVSTLELGDSALYLCASSLAGQTYEQYFGPGTRLTVT.

The chain couples TRBV19 to TRBJ2-5; the D gene is possibly TRBD1 (5 bases). The CDR3 sequence is 13 residues long. Germline loops: CDR1 LNHDA, CDR2 SQIVND (reference sequence). Between the trimmed V and J ends, which lost 5 bases and 4 bases, there was a span of 11 bases. Written as DNA, the CDR3 is TGTGCCAGTAGTGCCAGGGTCGGAGAGACCCAGTACTTC. This codes for CASSARVGETQYF.

This chain connects TRBV28 to TRBJ1-5; 7 bases match TRBD1. This CDR3 has 15 amino acids. Germline CDR1 and CDR2: MDHEN and SYDVKM. Trimming removed 5 bases from V and 2 bases from J; junction bases left unmatched: 6. CDR3 nucleotide sequence: TGTGCCAGCAGTCCCGCTGACAGGGGCAATCAGCCCCAGCATTTT. This codes for CASSPADRGNQPQHF.